This T cell receptor beta chain was observed in a study of immune evolution from preneoplasia to lung adenocarcinoma. Germline V CDR1 and CDR2: SNHLY, FYNNEI. Trimming stripped 3 bases from V and 7 bases from J, with 15 bases between. The CDR3 contains 14 residues. Sequenced by immunoSEQ multiplex PCR; TCRdb stores in-frame clones only, minus some. The sample has about 4,600 clones; around 74% are singletons. This receptor was identified in a person aged 55-80 years with lung adenocarcinoma. The sample was FFPE minimally invasive lung adenocarcinoma tissue. V and J are TRBV2 and TRBJ1-2; TRBD1 is a possible D gene (5 bases). Here the CDR3 reads CASSEGRDRGGYTF. Written as DNA, the CDR3 is TGTGCCAGCAGTGAGGGCAGGGACCGGGGTGGCTACACCTTC. Using reference TRBV2 and TRBJ1-2 for the parts outside the CDR3, the full variable domain is EPEVTQTPSHQVTQMGQEVILRCVPISNHLYFYWYRQILGQKVEFLVSFYNNEISEKSEIFDDQFSVERPDGSNFTLKIRSTKLEDSAMYFCASSEGRDRGGYTFGSGTRLTVV.